These 14 T cell receptor beta chains came from one sample sequenced in a study of blood T cell repertoires in COVID-19. Profiling relied on immunoSEQ multiplex PCR, and the TCRdb table lists in-frame clones only, not all of them. There are roughly 200,000 clones in the sample; around 81% occur only once, and approximately 4.8% lies in the top ten. What was sequenced was peripheral blood. The receptors were sampled from a man aged 50-60 years with active or convalescent COVID-19.

The chain is built from TRBV15 and TRBJ2-5, with 7 bases fitting TRBD1. The CDR3 is made up of 15 amino acids. Germline-derived CDR1 and CDR2 are LNHNV and YYDKDF (reference sequence). Trimming took 7 bases from V and 4 from J; bases not matched to a gene: 12. DNA of the CDR3: TGTGCCACCAAAGTAGGGGGCCCGGGATCAGAGACCCAGTACTTC. Protein product: CATKVGGPGSETQYF. Full variable domain (remainder filled in from reference TRBV15 and TRBJ2-5): DAMVIQNPRYQVTQFGKPVTLSCSQTLNHNVMYWYQQKSSQAPKLLFHYYDKDFNNEADTPDNFQSRRPNTSFCFLDIRSPGLGDTAMYLCATKVGGPGSETQYFGPGTRLLVL.

The chain uses TRBV19 and TRBJ2-4, with 11 positions matching TRBD2. The CDR3 is made up of 16 amino acids. J was trimmed by 4 bases and V by 6 bases; bases with no gene match: 8. Germline V gene lookup returns CDR1 LNHDA and CDR2 SQIVND (reference sequence). The CDR3 loop reads CASSGSGGVYKNIQYF. The CDR3 coding sequence is TGTGCCAGTAGCGGTAGCGGGGGGGTGTATAAAAACATTCAGTACTTC.

Only a few counts were recorded for this clone. The V call is TRBV5-1, the J call TRBJ1-2; D is possibly TRBD1 (6 bases). The CDR3 is made up of 16 amino acids. The V end lost 4 bases, the J end lost 5 bases, and 21 bases lay between the germline ends. CDR1 is SGHRS and CDR2 is YFSETQ in the germline V gene. CDR3 coding DNA: TGCGCCAGCAGCCGGCAAGGTATGGGGGCAGGTTATGGCTACACCTTC. Translated, it gives CASSRQGMGAGYGYTF.

The chain carries TRBV7-8 and TRBJ1-5, with 8 bases lining up with TRBD1. V was clipped by 10 bases and J by 5 bases; unmatched bases: 7. The germline V gene has CDR1 SGHVS and CDR2 FQNEAQ. CDR3 size: 13 residues. In nucleotides, the CDR3 is TGTGCCACCACCCCGACAGGGGATCAGCCCCAGCATTTT. This encodes CATTPTGDQPQHF. Looking up the rest from reference TRBV7-8 and TRBJ1-5 gives the full variable domain: GAGVSQSPRYKVAKRGQDVALRCDPISGHVSLFWYQQALGQGPEFLTYFQNEAQLDKSGLPSDRFFAERPEGSVSTLKIQRTQQEDSAVYLCATTPTGDQPQHFGDGTRLSIL.

The rearrangement links TRBV12-3 or TRBV12-4 to TRBJ1-6, with TRBD1 matching 7 bases. The length of the CDR3 is 11 residues. Trimming cost V 9 bases and J 14 bases; bases outside gene matches: 7. As DNA, the CDR3 is TGTGCCAGTCAAGGGGGCACGGCCCTCCACTTT. Translation: CASQGGTALHF.

V is TRBV5-1 and J is TRBJ1-1; maybe TRBD1 (5 bases). The germline CDR1 and CDR2 sequences are SGHRS and YFSETQ. Trimming cost V 4 bases and J 0 bases, with 13 bases left between them. This CDR3 is built from 15 residues. DNA of the CDR3: TGCGCCAGCAGCCCCGTTGGGGGGTTGAACACTGAAGCTTTCTTT. It codes for CASSPVGGLNTEAFF.

V usage is TRBV3-1 (or the pseudogene TRBV3-2) and J usage is TRBJ2-4; the match to TRBD1 covers 9 bases. The CDR3 contains 17 residues. With 4 bases clipped from V and 2 bases from J, the junction kept 9 bases outside the gene matches. The germline V gene encodes CDR1 LGHDT and CDR2 YNNKEL (reference sequence). The CDR3 spells CASSLRPGTGPKNIQYF. The CDR3 region has the DNA TGTGCCAGCAGCCTACGTCCCGGGACAGGGCCCAAAAACATTCAGTACTTC.

The V call is TRBV15, the J call TRBJ1-3; TRBD1 matches at 7 bases. The J segment lost 4 bases and the V segment lost 1 base, leaving 7 bases of the junction unmatched. CDR1 and CDR2 from the germline V gene are LNHNV and YYDKDF (reference sequence). The CDR3 totals 16 residues. CDR3 protein: CATSRARQGLGNTIYF. In DNA, the CDR3 is TGTGCCACCAGCAGAGCAAGACAGGGTTTGGGAAACACCATATATTTT.

The chain carries TRBV19 and TRBJ2-1, with D perhaps TRBD2 (6 bases). Germline-derived CDR1 and CDR2 are LNHDA and SQIVND (reference sequence). The germline V and J ends were trimmed by 7 bases and 7 bases, with 17 bases remaining between them. The CDR3 spans 14 residues. The CDR3 loop is CASTPPGDANEQFF. The DNA for the CDR3 is TGTGCCAGTACCCCCCCGGGGGACGCTAATGAGCAGTTCTTC.

Concerning this clone: This specimen includes other DNA sequences encoding the same CDR3. V gene TRBV19 combines with J gene TRBJ1-2, with 8 bases that match TRBD1. The CDR3 consists of 13 residues. With 4 bases clipped from V and 8 bases from J, the junction kept 6 bases outside the gene matches. Germline CDR1 LNHDA, CDR2 SQIVND (reference sequence). The CDR3 DNA sequence: TGTGCCAGTAGTACCGGACAGGGATGGGGCTACACCTTC. Residues: CASSTGQGWGYTF.

The rearrangement links TRBV11-3 to TRBJ2-1; tentative D call: TRBD1 (6 bases). This CDR3 is 14 amino acids long. Germline CDR1 and CDR2: SGHNT and YENEEA. Trimming removed 3 bases at V and 7 bases at J, with 13 bases between. The chain's CDR3 is CASSFWGPGNEQFF. The CDR3, as DNA: TGTGCCAGCAGCTTTTGGGGGCCGGGAAATGAGCAGTTCTTC.

The count of this clone is one. The V call is TRBV6-1, the J call TRBJ1-1; D is perhaps TRBD1 (5 bases). This CDR3 has 14 residues. The V end lost 3 bases, the J end lost 5 bases, and 13 bases lay between the germline ends. Germline loops: CDR1 MNHNS, CDR2 SASEGT. The CDR3 coding sequence is TGTGCCAGCAGTGACAGGGAGGGAGGAACTGAAGCTTTCTTT. The encoded protein is CASSDREGGTEAFF.

The V gene is TRBV30, the J gene TRBJ1-2; a weak D match, TRBD1 (6 bases). V lost 1 base to trimming and J lost 4 bases, with 13 bases between them. Germline V lookup: CDR1 GTSNPN, CDR2 SVGIG (reference sequence). This CDR3 region has 14 residues. The CDR3 DNA reads as TGTGCCTGGAGTGGACGCAGGGGAGCCTATGGCTACACCTTC. Translated, it gives CAWSGRRGAYGYTF.

This rearrangement joins TRBV7-2 to TRBJ1-6, with 8 bases lining up with TRBD1. This CDR3 comprises 16 residues. V lost 5 bases to trimming and J lost 5 bases; unmatched junction nucleotides: 8. CDR1 is SGHTA, CDR2 FQGNSA, per germline. This CDR3 reads CASSQWQGANNSPLHF. The CDR3, as DNA: TGTGCCAGCAGCCAATGGCAGGGGGCAAATAATTCACCCCTCCACTTT.